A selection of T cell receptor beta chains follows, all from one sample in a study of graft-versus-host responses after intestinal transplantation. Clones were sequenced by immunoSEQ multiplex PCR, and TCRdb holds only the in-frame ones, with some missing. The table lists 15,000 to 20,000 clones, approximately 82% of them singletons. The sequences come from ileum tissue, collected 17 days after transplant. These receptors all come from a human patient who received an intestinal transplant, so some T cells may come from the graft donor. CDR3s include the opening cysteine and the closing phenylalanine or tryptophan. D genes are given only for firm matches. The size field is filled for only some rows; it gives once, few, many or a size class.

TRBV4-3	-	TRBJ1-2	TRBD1	CASSQRPTGFLSGYTF	TGCGCCAGCAGCCAGCGACCGACAGGGTTCTTGTCTGGCTACACCTTC
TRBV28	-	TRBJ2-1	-	CASSLYGDYNEQFF	TGTGCCAGCAGTTTATATGGAGATTACAATGAGCAGTTCTTC
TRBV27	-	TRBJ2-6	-	CASRRSTGTGSGANVLTF	TGTGCCAGTCGACGGAGTACCGGGACGGGCTCTGGGGCCAACGTCCTGACTTTC
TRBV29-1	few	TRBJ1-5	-	CSVGQSNQPQHF	TGCAGCGTCGGACAGTCCAATCAGCCCCAGCATTTT
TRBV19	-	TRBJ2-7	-	CASSYRYEQYF	TGTGCCAGTAGTTACCGCTACGAGCAGTACTTC
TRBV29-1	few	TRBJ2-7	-	CSVEDRGTYEQYF	TGCAGCGTTGAAGATCGGGGGACCTACGAGCAGTACTTC
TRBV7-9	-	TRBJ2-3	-	CASSLVVTDTQYF	TGTGCCAGCAGCTTAGTGGTCACAGATACGCAGTATTTT
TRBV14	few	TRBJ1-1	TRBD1	CASSDDTQGMNTEAFF	TGTGCCAGCAGCGACGATACACAGGGGATGAACACTGAAGCTTTCTTT
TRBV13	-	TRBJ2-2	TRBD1	CASSSTRGQGRTGELFF	TGTGCCAGCAGCTCCACCCGTGGACAGGGCCGGACCGGGGAGCTGTTTTTT
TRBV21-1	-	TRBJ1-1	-	CASSKAGTGCMDTEAFF	TGTGCCAGCAGCAAAGCGGGGACAGGGTGTATGGACACTGAAGCTTTCTTT
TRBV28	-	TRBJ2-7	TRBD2	CASSLDSGELSEQYF	TGTGCCAGCAGTTTGGATAGCGGGGAACTCAGCGAGCAGTACTTC